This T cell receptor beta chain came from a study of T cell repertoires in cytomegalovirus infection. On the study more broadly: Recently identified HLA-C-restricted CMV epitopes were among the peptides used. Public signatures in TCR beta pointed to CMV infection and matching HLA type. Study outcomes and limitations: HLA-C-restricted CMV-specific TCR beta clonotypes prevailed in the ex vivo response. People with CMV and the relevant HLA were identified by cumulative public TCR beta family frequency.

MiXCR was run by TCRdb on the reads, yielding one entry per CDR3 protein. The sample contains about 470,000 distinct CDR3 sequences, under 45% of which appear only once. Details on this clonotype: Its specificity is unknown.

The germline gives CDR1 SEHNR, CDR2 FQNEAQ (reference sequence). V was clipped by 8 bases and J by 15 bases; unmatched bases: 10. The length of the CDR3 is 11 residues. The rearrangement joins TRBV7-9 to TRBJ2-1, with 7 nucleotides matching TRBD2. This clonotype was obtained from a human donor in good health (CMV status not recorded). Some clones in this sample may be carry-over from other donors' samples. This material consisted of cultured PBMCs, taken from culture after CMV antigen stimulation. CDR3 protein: CASGGGQGRFF. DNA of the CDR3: TGTGCCAGCGGGGGGGGTCAGGGACGGTTCTTC.